Shown below are 26 T cell receptor beta chains from a single sample sequenced in a study. TCRdb used MiXCR to reprocess the 5' RACE reads, holding one entry per CDR3 protein. Seen here are tens of thousands of distinct CDR3 sequences, just under 30% observed once, and the top ten hold around 3.5%. Sequenced input: memory CD4+ T cells sorted from a lymph node. Subset specified: memory CD4+ T cells, CD4+CD45RO+CD25-. These receptors all stem from a female donor with breast cancer.

The CDR3 spells CASSPDPGNEQFF. For the CDR3, the DNA is TGTGCCAGCAGCCCCGACCCGGGGAATGAGCAGTTCTTC. The rearrangement uses TRBV11-2 and TRBJ2-1; D may be TRBD2 (5 bases). Germline V gene data show CDR1 as SGHAT and CDR2 as FQNNGV. This CDR3 is built from 13 residues. Trimming left V 5 bases short and J 7 bases short, with 12 bases between. The whole variable domain, remainder taken from reference TRBV11-2 and TRBJ2-1, is EAGVAQSPRYKIIEKRQSVAFWCNPISGHATLYWYQQILGQGPKLLIQFQNNGVVDDSQLPKDRFSAERLKGVDSTLKIQPAKLEDSAVYLCASSPDPGNEQFFGPGTRLTVL.

The J gene is TRBJ2-7, the V gene TRBV7-9; D could derive from TRBD1 or TRBD2 (5 bases each). CDR1 is SEHNR and CDR2 is FQNEAQ in the germline V gene (reference sequence). The CDR3 length is 12 residues. V was clipped by 5 bases and J by 2 bases, with 7 bases between them. The CDR3 here is CASSRDAYEQYF. The CDR3 DNA is TGTGCCAGCAGCCGGGACGCCTACGAGCAGTACTTC.

The chain has TRBV12-3 or TRBV12-4 and TRBJ1-4, with D hard to call. CDR3 length: 15 residues. Trimming cost V 6 bases and J 6 bases, with 17 bases left between them. The DNA of the CDR3 is TGTGCCAGCAGCCATTTGGGGTCTCCGGATGAAAAACTGTTTTTT. Its protein product is CASSHLGSPDEKLFF.

The table lists this clonotype with a few counts. This chain connects TRBV5-6 to TRBJ2-7, with a weak D call TRBD2 (6 bases). Deletions cut 2 bases from V and 3 bases from J, with 12 bases between. This CDR3 has 14 residues. Germline CDR1 and CDR2: SGHDT and YYEEEE. In DNA, the CDR3 is TGTGCCAGCAGCTTTTTGGGACTGCACTACGAGCAGTACTTC. It yields the protein CASSFLGLHYEQYF.

V and J are TRBV7-9 and TRBJ1-6; a possible D gene is TRBD1 (5 bases). CDR3 length equals 15 residues. Germline V gene data show CDR1 as SEHNR and CDR2 as FQNEAQ (reference sequence). The V and J ends lost 2 bases and 10 bases respectively, with 15 bases between them. The CDR3 DNA reads TGTGCCAGCAGCTTATACGCAGGGACGGACTCACCCCTCCACTTT. As protein: CASSLYAGTDSPLHF.

This clonotype was found a few times. This chain joins TRBV20-1 and TRBJ2-1, with D hard to call. Between the trimmed V and J ends, which lost 3 bases and 3 bases, there was a span of 12 bases. Per the germline V gene, CDR1 is DFQATT and CDR2 is SNEGSKA (reference sequence). The CDR3 covers 14 residues. The CDR3 DNA reads TGCAGTGCTAGGGACCGAATCAACTACAATGAGCAGTTCTTC. This sequence encodes CSARDRINYNEQFF.

The genes are TRBV7-2 and TRBJ2-1; D is possibly TRBD2 (5 bases). Trimming removed 2 bases at V and 7 bases at J, with 15 bases between. CDR1 is SGHTA, CDR2 FQGNSA, per germline. This CDR3 is built from 15 residues. The CDR3 DNA reads TGTGCCAGCAGCTTACAGGTTTCAAGAGGGAATGAGCAGTTCTTC. Its protein product is CASSLQVSRGNEQFF.

With respect to this clonotype: A junction end diverges from the germline sequence, so it may reflect a read error. The rearrangement joins TRBV7-9 to TRBJ1-6, with TRBD1 matching over 8 bases. Germline V gene data show CDR1 as SEHNR and CDR2 as FQNEAQ (reference sequence). CDR3 length equals 15 residues. The CDR3: CASSISRGRNSPLHF. CDR3 DNA: TGTGCCAGCAGCATCAGCAGGGGGCGGAATTCGCCCCTCCACTTT.

This chain uses TRBV9 with TRBJ2-7; 7 positions agree with TRBD1. Per the germline V gene, CDR1 is SGDLS and CDR2 is YYNGEE. The length of the CDR3 is 14 residues. The junction had 4 bases not matched to a gene; V was cut back by 2 bases and J by 2 bases. The CDR3 loop is CASSVGDRPYEQYF. The CDR3 nucleotides are TGTGCCAGCAGCGTGGGGGACAGACCCTACGAGCAGTACTTC.

This chain joins TRBV19 and TRBJ1-1; 10 positions agree with TRBD1. This CDR3 is built from 15 residues. CDR1 and CDR2 from the germline V gene are LNHDA and SQIVND (reference sequence). V lost 8 bases and J lost 5; bases outside the gene matches: 11. The CDR3 protein is CASYSQRTGGTEAFF. The CDR3 nucleotides are TGTGCCAGTTACTCCCAGCGGACAGGGGGAACTGAAGCTTTCTTT.

This chain joins TRBV2 and TRBJ2-1; 12 bases are a match to TRBD2. Germline V gene lookup returns CDR1 SNHLY and CDR2 FYNNEI. The CDR3 contains 13 residues. V shed 6 bases and J 10 bases; nucleotides not matched to a gene: 4. CDR3 amino acids: CASRPSGGVEQFF. The CDR3 DNA sequence: TGTGCCAGCAGGCCTAGCGGGGGGGTCGAGCAGTTCTTC.

The genes are TRBV20-1 and TRBJ2-2, with 12 bases fitting TRBD2. The CDR3 extends over 17 amino acids. The germline gives CDR1 DFQATT, CDR2 SNEGSKA (reference sequence). J lost 2 bases, V lost 6 bases, and 10 bases had no gene match. DNA of the CDR3: TGCAGTGCCCCGAGGCTAGCGGGAGGGCTAAACACCGGGGAGCTGTTTTTT. This translates into CSAPRLAGGLNTGELFF.

This chain links TRBV20-1 with TRBJ1-5; TRBD1 matches at 8 bases. Germline V gene data show CDR1 as DFQATT and CDR2 as SNEGSKA (reference sequence). The CDR3 spans 14 residues. V was pared by 6 bases and J by 4 bases, with 8 bases of the junction left unmatched. DNA of the CDR3: TGCAGTGCGACCGACAGGGGAGGTAATCAGCCCCAGCATTTT. This sequence encodes CSATDRGGNQPQHF.

This clonotype showed up many times. The rearrangement uses TRBV5-1 and TRBJ2-7; D gene uncertain. This CDR3 has 12 residues. Trimming stripped 4 bases from V and 3 bases from J, with 8 bases between. Germline CDR1 reads SGHRS; CDR2 reads YFSETQ. CDR3 in amino acids: CASSGESYEQYF. CDR3 nucleotide sequence: TGCGCCAGCAGCGGCGAGAGCTACGAGCAGTACTTC.

This clonotype was detected only a few times. The chain is built from TRBV10-3 and TRBJ2-3, with 7 bases fitting TRBD2. This CDR3 spans 15 amino acids. Trimming cost V 0 bases and J 8 bases; bases outside gene matches: 8. Germline loops: CDR1 ENHRY, CDR2 SYGVKD. Here the CDR3 DNA reads TGTGCCATCAGTGAGTCATCTAGCGGTGGTGGTACGCAGTATTTT. Amino acid sequence: CAISESSSGGGTQYF.

This clonotype has ten or more counts. This chain links TRBV10-3 with TRBJ2-5; D is possibly TRBD2 (6 bases). Trimming removed 6 bases from V and 5 bases from J, with 7 bases in between. The CDR3 has 11 residues. Germline V gene data show CDR1 as ENHRY and CDR2 as SYGVKD. The CDR3 region is CAIREGETQYF. The CDR3 coding sequence is TGTGCCATCAGGGAGGGGGAGACCCAGTACTTC.

Comments on this clonotype: One end of the junction varies from germline; a read error may be responsible. This chain links TRBV27 with TRBJ1-1; TRBD1 is a possible D gene (5 bases). CDR3 length: 12 residues. In germline, CDR1 is MNHEY, CDR2 SMNVEV (reference sequence). The CDR3 bases are TGTGCCAGTAGTTTTTTAGGGGACGAAGCTTTCTTT. It specifies CASSFLGDEAFF.

The rearrangement uses TRBV7-6 and TRBJ2-2; D is perhaps TRBD2 (6 bases). V lost 3 bases and J lost 5, with 13 bases in between. This CDR3 region has 15 residues. The germline CDR1 and CDR2 sequences are SGHVS and FNYEAQ. DNA of the CDR3: TGTGCCAGCAGCTTCTTGGGCGGGGAAACCGGGGAGCTGTTTTTT. As protein: CASSFLGGETGELFF.

This clonotype was found many times. This chain connects TRBV5-1 to TRBJ2-1; 14 positions agree with TRBD2. The CDR3 totals 16 residues. J was trimmed by 8 bases and V by 3 bases; bases with no gene match: 7. Germline V gives CDR1 SGHRS, CDR2 YFSETQ. The CDR3 region is CASSSRGLAGVDEQFF. The DNA for the CDR3 is TGCGCCAGCAGCTCACGGGGACTAGCGGGAGTCGATGAGCAGTTCTTC.

J is TRBJ2-1 and V is TRBV6-2 or TRBV6-3, with D hard to call. The CDR3 has 16 residues. Trimming left V 0 bases short and J 0 bases short, with 9 bases between. CDR1 and CDR2 from the germline V gene are MNHEY and SVGEGT. In nucleotides, the CDR3 is TGTGCCAGCAGTTACTCGACCCAGAGCTCCTACAATGAGCAGTTCTTC. Its translation: CASSYSTQSSYNEQFF.

This clonotype was recorded at least ten times. The chain joins TRBV5-1 to TRBJ2-5, with D perhaps matching TRBD1 (6 bases). Trimming left V 3 bases short and J 5 bases short, with 17 bases between. This CDR3 region has 15 residues. Germline V lookup: CDR1 SGHRS, CDR2 YFSETQ. CDR3 sequence (DNA): TGCGCCAGCAGCTACGCGAGGGCAGGGGACGAGACCCAGTACTTC. It is translated as CASSYARAGDETQYF.

A few counts support this clonotype. The J gene is TRBJ2-3, the V gene TRBV7-9; perhaps D is TRBD1 or TRBD2 (5 bases each). V lost 6 bases and J lost 1, with 11 bases in between. Per the germline V gene, CDR1 is SEHNR and CDR2 is FQNEAQ (reference sequence). This CDR3 spans 14 amino acids. Here the CDR3 DNA reads TGTGCCAGCAGGGGGGACGCCCGCACAGATACGCAGTATTTT. Its protein is CASRGDARTDTQYF.

This clonotype was observed a few times. This rearrangement joins TRBV4-1 to TRBJ2-7; 9 bases map to TRBD1. J lost 7 bases, V lost 2 bases, and 9 bases had no gene match. CDR3 size: 15 residues. Germline values: CDR1 MGHRA, CDR2 YSYEKL. The CDR3, as DNA: TGCGCCAGCAGCCAATCCGGGACAGGGAGGGGTGAGCAGTACTTC. Translation: CASSQSGTGRGEQYF.

The rearrangement links TRBV7-2 to TRBJ2-7, with D tentatively TRBD2 (6 bases). Germline values: CDR1 SGHTA, CDR2 FQGNSA. V was clipped by 1 base and J by 6 bases, with 13 bases between them. The CDR3 is 14 amino acids. The CDR3 sequence is CASSLGSAGVEQYF. The DNA of the CDR3 is TGTGCCAGCAGCTTAGGCTCAGCGGGCGTCGAGCAGTACTTC.

This clonotype was recorded many times. V and J are TRBV7-2 and TRBJ2-1; TRBD1 is a possible D gene (5 bases). V was shortened by 7 bases and J by 8 bases, with 18 bases between the two germline ends. The germline gives CDR1 SGHTA, CDR2 FQGNSA. There are 14 residues in the CDR3. The CDR3 DNA reads as TGTGCCAGCATGGGCCCAAGGGGAATCGATGAGCAGTTCTTC. As protein: CASMGPRGIDEQFF.

The rearrangement uses TRBV20-1 and TRBJ1-2; D not resolved. This CDR3 contains 12 residues. Trimming removed 3 bases at V and 5 bases at J, with 10 bases between. From germline, CDR1 is DFQATT and CDR2 SNEGSKA (reference sequence). CDR3 in DNA: TGCAGTGCTAGTGCTGGGATTTATGGCTACACCTTC. Translating it yields CSASAGIYGYTF.